A selection of T cell receptor beta chains follows, all from one sample in a study of T cell changes during pregnancy in multiple sclerosis. The data were produced by immunoSEQ multiplex PCR, yet TCRdb's version contains in-frame clones alone and is incomplete. The sample holds roughly 40,000 clones, approximately 94% seen once. Sequences were derived from peripheral blood, sampled before pregnancy. These receptors all stem from a female donor with multiple sclerosis, enrolled in a pregnancy study. Both conserved end residues are part of each CDR3. The D gene is left open where the match is weak. Expanded clones are given a class, and other clones once, few, many or no size at all.

.	TRBD1	TRBV2	TRBJ2-5	CASSKGQPAAQYF	TGTGCCAGCAGCAAGGGACAGCCAGCGGCCCAGTACTTC
.	TRBD1	TRBV19	TRBJ2-7	CASSPGQGTQYF	TGTGCCAGTAGCCCGGGACAGGGAACGCAGTACTTC
few	TRBD1	TRBV4-1	TRBJ1-1	CASSQGQGLTEAFF	TGCGCCAGCAGCCAGGGACAGGGGCTCACTGAAGCTTTCTTT
.	TRBD2	TRBV5-1	TRBJ2-3	CASSTGGRLDTQYF	TGCGCCAGCAGCACGGGAGGGAGGTTGGATACGCAGTATTTT
.	TRBD2	TRBV6-6	TRBJ2-5	CASTSGTEETQYF	TGTGCCAGCACTAGCGGGACGGAGGAGACCCAGTACTTC
.	TRBD1	TRBV7-9	TRBJ2-7	CASSFYGQGTYEQYF	TGTGCCAGCAGCTTTTACGGACAGGGTACGTACGAGCAGTACTTC
.	.	TRBV6-6	TRBJ1-5	CASSYARGGQPQHF	TGTGCCAGCAGTTACGCCAGGGGTGGCCAGCCCCAGCATTTT
.	.	TRBV7-2	TRBJ2-2	CASSWIRSGELFF	TGTGCCAGCAGCTGGATTCGGAGCGGGGAGCTGTTTTTT
.	TRBD2	TRBV14	TRBJ2-1	CASSQDYTSSVWIAGGPEQFF	TGTGCCAGCAGCCAAGATTACACGAGTTCAGTTTGGATAGCGGGAGGCCCCGAGCAGTTCTTC
.	TRBD2	TRBV28	TRBJ2-7	CASSQSGTSGRSGEQYF	TGTGCCAGCAGTCAATCTGGGACTAGCGGGAGGAGTGGCGAGCAGTACTTC
.	TRBD1	TRBV29-1	TRBJ2-5	CSVAKGAGNVVETQYF	TGCAGCGTGGCAAAGGGGGCGGGCAACGTTGTCGAGACCCAGTACTTC
.	.	TRBV2	TRBJ1-2	CASQKGILNYGYTF	TGTGCCAGCCAGAAGGGGATTCTAAACTATGGCTACACCTTC
.	TRBD1	TRBV5-5	TRBJ1-3	CASSWGQGRGNTIYF	TGTGCCAGCAGCTGGGGACAGGGGAGAGGAAACACCATATATTTT
.	.	TRBV5-1	TRBJ2-7	CASSLESFSYEQYF	TGCGCCAGCAGCTTGGAATCGTTCTCCTACGAGCAGTACTTC
.	.	TRBV5-1	TRBJ1-2	CASSPEGGPLDGYTF	TGCGCCAGCAGCCCTGAGGGGGGGCCATTAGATGGCTACACCTTC
.	.	TRBV12-2	TRBJ1-3	CASRELFTGPKTHSGNTIYF	TGTGCAAGTCGCGAGCTTTTCACAGGCCCTAAAACGCACTCTGGAAACACCATATATTTT
.	TRBD2	TRBV28	TRBJ2-1	CASSLWGLFTTADNEQFF	TGTGCCAGCAGTTTATGGGGACTATTCACAACCGCCGACAATGAGCAGTTCTTC
once	TRBD1	TRBV29-1	TRBJ1-1	CSVDRQGAPNTEAFF	TGCAGCGTTGACCGACAGGGGGCTCCGAACACTGAAGCTTTCTTT
.	TRBD1	TRBV9	TRBJ2-5	CASSPRTGGEETQYF	TGTGCCAGCAGCCCCAGGACAGGGGGAGAGGAGACCCAGTACTTC
.	TRBD1	TRBV6-4	TRBJ1-1	CASSGGTALNTEAFF	TGTGCCAGCAGTGGGGGGACAGCTTTGAACACTGAAGCTTTCTTT
few	TRBD1	TRBV7-9	TRBJ1-1	CASSSGQGEAGAFF	TGTGCCAGCAGCTCGGGACAGGGTGAGGCCGGGGCTTTCTTT
few	TRBD2	TRBV19	TRBJ2-5	CASSSRTSGSETQYF	TGTGCCAGTAGCTCGAGGACTAGCGGGAGCGAGACCCAGTACTTC
.	.	TRBV5-6	TRBJ2-1	CASSLGASVSSYNEQFF	TGTGCCAGCAGCTTGGGGGCTAGCGTGAGCTCCTACAATGAGCAGTTCTTC
.	.	TRBV5-6	TRBJ2-2	CASSRRVRGELFF	TGTGCCAGCAGCCGCAGGGTTCGGGGGGAGCTGTTTTTT
.	.	TRBV19	TRBJ2-1	CASSYLGANEQFF	TGTGCCAGTAGTTACCTTGGGGCGAATGAGCAGTTCTTC
.	TRBD1	TRBV6-1	TRBJ2-3	CASSDGTGGADTQYF	TGTGCCAGCAGTGACGGGACAGGGGGCGCAGATACGCAGTATTTT
.	TRBD1	TRBV27	TRBJ2-7	CASSSQPGQVYEQYF	TGTGCCAGCAGTTCTCAACCGGGACAGGTCTACGAGCAGTACTTC
.	.	TRBV7-6	TRBJ2-1	CASSLNRVVVEQFF	TGTGCCAGCAGCTTAAACAGGGTGGTTGTTGAGCAGTTCTTC